The clone carrying this T cell receptor (beta chain) was counted between two and nine times. The CDR3 is 15 residues long. Germline V gene data show CDR1 as MGHRA and CDR2 as YSYEKL. The V segment lost 4 bases and the J segment 6 bases; nucleotides outside the gene matches: 6. This specimen belongs to a study of T cells in Graves' hyperthyroidism and ophthalmopathy. Study at large: Blood from the periphery was taken at initial diagnosis, before any treatment.

TCR beta CDR3 regions were amplified from RNA. HTBI primers drove first-round RT-PCR of the TCR CDR3. TCRdb analysed the multiplex PCR reads with MiXCR anew, one entry per CDR3 protein. This table has 450,000 to 650,000 distinct CDR3 sequences, about 14% appearing once. Material for sequencing was blood. This TCR derives from a young woman with Graves' ophthalmopathy. The chain employs TRBV4-1 and TRBJ2-1; TRBD1 aligns across 10 bases. Here the CDR3 DNA reads TGCGCCAGCAGCCGGGGACAGGGGCCGGTCAATGAGCAGTTCTTC. Its protein is CASSRGQGPVNEQFF.